The present TCR beta chain was sequenced within a study of blood T cell repertoires in COVID-19. Data came from immunoSEQ multiplex PCR; TCRdb stores just in-frame clones and leaves some out. The repertoire includes 95,000 to 110,000 clones, 65% to 90% of them detected once, and 4% to 5.5% sits in the top ten. J was trimmed by 0 bases and V by 10 bases; bases with no gene match: 14. Germline values: CDR1 MDHEN, CDR2 SYDVKM. This CDR3 spans 16 amino acids. The clonotype originates from a man in his sixties with acute or convalescent COVID-19. The chain links TRBV28 to TRBJ1-1; 7 nucleotides line up with TRBD1. The sample was peripheral blood. Here the CDR3 reads CAIESGGRAMNTEAFF. In DNA form, the CDR3 reads TGTGCCATCGAATCAGGGGGTCGGGCGATGAACACTGAAGCTTTCTTT.